A single sample is the source of the 27 T cell receptor beta chains below, sequenced in a study of T cells after yellow fever vaccination. One entry per CDR3 protein results from TCRdb running MiXCR on the 5' RACE reads. The table shows 300,000 to 400,000 distinct CDR3 sequences, with 7.5% to 9% occurring only once. The sample was PBMCs, taken on the day of the first yellow fever vaccination. These receptors were taken from a man younger than 35 who received the YFV17D yellow fever vaccine.

This clonotype was observed many times. The gene calls are TRBV7-6 and TRBJ2-7; D gene unclear. The CDR3 is 13 amino acids. The V and J ends lost 4 bases and 1 base respectively, with 8 bases between them. Germline CDR1 reads SGHVS; CDR2 reads FNYEAQ. The CDR3 sequence: CASSSDPSYEQYF. In nucleotides, the CDR3 is TGTGCCAGCAGCTCTGACCCGTCCTACGAGCAGTACTTC.

V gene TRBV6-4 combines with J gene TRBJ2-7; tentative D call: TRBD1 (7 bases). This CDR3 has 18 residues. The germline V gene encodes CDR1 MRHNA and CDR2 SNTAGT. V was clipped by 7 bases and J by 4 bases, with 29 bases between them. The CDR3 DNA is TGTGCCAGCACCTCACTCTACGGACAGGAGGGGCCTCAATACGAGCAGTACTTC. Protein product: CASTSLYGQEGPQYEQYF.

This chain connects TRBV27 to TRBJ1-5; TRBD1 is a possible D gene (5 bases). Germline V lookup: CDR1 MNHEY, CDR2 SMNVEV (reference sequence). Trimming took off 4 bases at V and 7 bases at J, with 11 bases between the two ends. The CDR3 loop spans 13 amino acids. CDR3: CASSSQGSQPQHF. The CDR3 DNA reads as TGTGCCAGCAGTTCTCAGGGATCCCAGCCCCAGCATTTT.

This clonotype has more than one count but fewer than ten. V is TRBV3-1 and J is TRBJ2-7, with a weak D call TRBD1 (5 bases). Per the germline V gene, CDR1 is LGHDT and CDR2 is YNNKEL (reference sequence). The CDR3 consists of 16 residues. V was pared by 1 base and J by 7 bases, with 20 bases between. This CDR3 is CASSQGWGLVLEEQYF. CDR3 coding DNA: TGTGCCAGCAGCCAAGGGTGGGGCCTCGTTTTAGAAGAGCAGTACTTC.

The chain joins TRBV7-3 to TRBJ2-3; the match to TRBD2 covers 15 bases. Trimming took 5 bases from V and 5 from J; bases not matched to a gene: 5. From germline, CDR1 is SGHTA and CDR2 FQGTGA. The CDR3 has 16 residues. This CDR3 is CASSRGTSGGRDTQYF. The CDR3 nucleotides read TGTGCCAGCAGCCGCGGGACTAGCGGGGGGAGAGATACGCAGTATTTT.

V and J are TRBV29-1 and TRBJ2-1; a weak D match, TRBD1 (7 bases). V lost 7 bases to trimming and J lost 1 base, with 20 bases between them. Germline assignment: CDR1 SQVTM and CDR2 ANQGSEA. The CDR3 sequence is 16 residues long. The CDR3 DNA follows: TGCAGCGCGTCAGGGGGGACAGAATTTTCCTACAATGAGCAGTTCTTC. Translated, it gives CSASGGTEFSYNEQFF.

This clonotype appeared a few times. The chain couples TRBV27 to TRBJ1-5; possible D gene TRBD1, 6 bases. V gave up 6 bases and J gave up 0 bases, with 9 bases separating them. This CDR3 is 14 amino acids long. Germline V gene lookup returns CDR1 MNHEY and CDR2 SMNVEV (reference sequence). The CDR3 region is CASRTGNSNQPQHF. The CDR3 DNA reads as TGTGCCAGCAGGACAGGTAATAGCAATCAGCCCCAGCATTTT.

V and J are TRBV5-4 and TRBJ2-5, with D possibly matching TRBD1 (6 bases). Between the trimmed V and J ends, which lost 3 bases and 1 base, there was a span of 10 bases. Germline CDR1 is SGHNT and CDR2 is YYREEE (reference sequence). The CDR3 totals 14 residues. CDR3 sequence reads: CASSSQTGQETQYF. The CDR3 coding sequence is TGTGCCAGCAGCTCCCAGACAGGCCAAGAGACCCAGTACTTC.

This clonotype was seen ten or more times. The gene calls are TRBV29-1 and TRBJ2-4, with 7 nucleotides matching TRBD2. V was pared by 6 bases and J by 4 bases, with 3 bases of the junction left unmatched. From germline, CDR1 is SQVTM and CDR2 ANQGSEA. The CDR3 consists of 12 residues. The CDR3 loop reads CSVGGFKNIQYF. For the CDR3, the DNA is TGCAGCGTGGGGGGGTTTAAAAACATTCAGTACTTC.

This clonotype was observed a few times. This chain links TRBV7-2 with TRBJ2-5; D is unresolved. V dropped 5 bases and J dropped 2 bases, with 12 bases sitting between them. In germline, CDR1 is SGHTA, CDR2 FQGNSA. This CDR3 contains 14 residues. This chain's CDR3 is CASSPRRTQETQYF. CDR3 coding DNA: TGTGCCAGCAGCCCCCGGCGGACGCAAGAGACCCAGTACTTC.

The chain combines TRBV19 with TRBJ2-2; 7 bases line up with TRBD1. Unmatched junction bases numbered 10, after V lost 6 bases and J lost 6 bases. The CDR3 is made up of 15 amino acids. The germline CDR1 and CDR2 sequences are LNHDA and SQIVND (reference sequence). The chain's CDR3 is CASRPGTDGAGELFF. In DNA, the CDR3 is TGTGCCAGTAGGCCCGGGACAGATGGGGCCGGGGAGCTGTTTTTT.

This clonotype has a count of ten or more. The junction departs from germline at one end; a sequencing error may be responsible. The chain carries TRBV29-1 and TRBJ2-7; TRBD2 is a possible D gene (6 bases). Germline CDR1 and CDR2: SQVTM and ANQGSEA. The CDR3 is made up of 11 amino acids. The CDR3: CSAGEDRFRFF. The CDR3 nucleotides read TGCAGCGCTGGGGAGGACCGATTCAGATTCTTC.

In this sample, this clonotype turned up a few times. The rearrangement uses TRBV7-2 and TRBJ1-4; TRBD1 agrees at 7 bases. J was trimmed by 8 bases and V by 5 bases; bases with no gene match: 8. CDR1 and CDR2 (germline): SGHTA, FQGNSA. The CDR3 sequence is 14 residues long. The CDR3 is CASSVGGAGEKLFF. The CDR3 nucleotides read TGTGCCAGCAGCGTAGGGGGCGCGGGAGAAAAACTGTTTTTT.

The chain carries TRBV7-8 and TRBJ1-5; D is undetermined. V gave up 5 bases and J gave up 7 bases, with 12 bases separating them. CDR1 is SGHVS and CDR2 is FQNEAQ in the germline V gene. This CDR3 comprises 13 residues. CDR3 coding DNA: TGTGCCAGCAGCCTACAAGGGAGGCAGCCCCAGCATTTT. It specifies CASSLQGRQPQHF.

This clonotype occurred a few times. V usage is TRBV4-3 and J usage is TRBJ2-3; D is perhaps TRBD2 (6 bases). Trimming left V 0 bases short and J 3 bases short, with 10 bases between. The germline V gene has CDR1 LGHNA and CDR2 YSLEER. This CDR3 contains 15 residues. Here the CDR3 DNA reads TGCGCCAGCAGCCAAGAGTTGGCGGGAACAGATACGCAGTATTTT. Residues: CASSQELAGTDTQYF.

This clonotype was recorded a few times. This rearrangement joins TRBV7-2 to TRBJ1-2; TRBD1 might be the D (5 bases). Trimming stripped 3 bases from V and 8 bases from J, with 19 bases between. Per the germline V gene, CDR1 is SGHTA and CDR2 is FQGNSA. The CDR3 consists of 15 residues. CDR3 bases: TGTGCCAGCAGCTTGCAGGGAGGGAGGGAGGGAGGCTACACCTTC. Translated: CASSLQGGREGGYTF.

The sample holds many counts of this clonotype. The chain employs TRBV6-4 and TRBJ2-1; 13 bases fit TRBD2. With 4 bases clipped from V and 9 bases from J, the junction kept 12 bases outside the gene matches. In germline, CDR1 is MRHNA, CDR2 SNTAGT. CDR3 length: 17 amino acids. The DNA of the CDR3 is TGTGCCAGCAGTGCACAGCCAACTAGCGGGGGGGCGTTTGAGCAGTTCTTC. Translated: CASSAQPTSGGAFEQFF.

This clonotype was detected a few times. The chain links TRBV11-2 to TRBJ2-3, with D tentatively TRBD2 (5 bases). The V end lost 5 bases, the J end lost 2 bases, and 20 bases lay between the germline ends. Germline V gene lookup returns CDR1 SGHAT and CDR2 FQNNGV. The CDR3 extends over 17 amino acids. The CDR3 sequence: CASSPDAFEGPTDTQYF. The DNA of the CDR3 is TGTGCCAGCAGCCCCGATGCCTTCGAGGGCCCCACAGATACGCAGTATTTT.

This clonotype has just a few counts. The chain couples TRBV6-1 to TRBJ1-2; 7 bases map to TRBD1. CDR1 and CDR2 from the germline V gene are MNHNS and SASEGT. This CDR3 spans 15 amino acids. V lost 4 bases and J lost 5; bases outside the gene matches: 10. The CDR3 is CASSAYRGGNYGYTF. The DNA of the CDR3 is TGTGCCAGCAGTGCCTACAGGGGCGGAAATTATGGCTACACCTTC.

This clonotype was counted at least ten times. V usage is TRBV20-1 and J usage is TRBJ2-7; a possible D gene is TRBD2 (7 bases). V was pared by 6 bases and J by 3 bases, with 18 bases between. This CDR3 is 14 amino acids long. Germline V lookup: CDR1 DFQATT, CDR2 SNEGSKA (reference sequence). The CDR3 spells CSARGVDRNYEQYF. For the CDR3, the DNA is TGCAGTGCCCGGGGGGTGGACAGAAACTACGAGCAGTACTTC.

There are a few counts of this clonotype. The gene calls are TRBV30 and TRBJ1-1, with D tentatively TRBD1 (5 bases). This CDR3 spans 12 amino acids. V dropped 3 bases and J dropped 8 bases, with 13 bases sitting between them. Germline V gene data show CDR1 as GTSNPN and CDR2 as SVGIG (reference sequence). CDR3 DNA sequence: TGTGCCTGGAGGATCCTAACAGGAGAAGCTTTCTTT. This translates into CAWRILTGEAFF.

V gene TRBV20-1 combines with J gene TRBJ2-3; 7 bases map to TRBD2. Germline CDR1 DFQATT, CDR2 SNEGSKA (reference sequence). V lost 7 bases and J lost 5; bases outside the gene matches: 12. This CDR3 spans 14 amino acids. In DNA form, the CDR3 reads TGCAGTGGAACTGGAGGACTAGACAGAGATACGCAGTATTTT. Its protein is CSGTGGLDRDTQYF.

This chain links TRBV7-2 with TRBJ2-1, with D perhaps TRBD1 or TRBD2 (5 bases each). V was cut by 2 bases and J by 9 bases, with 17 bases left in between. Germline CDR1 SGHTA, CDR2 FQGNSA. This CDR3 region has 15 residues. The CDR3 spells CASSLTPGRFGEQFF. CDR3 coding DNA: TGTGCCAGCAGCTTAACCCCGGGACGGTTTGGTGAGCAGTTCTTC.

This clonotype turned up a few times. The chain joins TRBV3-1 to TRBJ2-1, with 10 bases aligning to TRBD2. Losses at the gene ends were 3 bases for V and 12 bases for J; bases not matched to a gene: 8. This CDR3 spans 14 amino acids. The germline gives CDR1 LGHDT, CDR2 YNNKEL (reference sequence). The chain's CDR3 is CASSQPLAGAGQFF. CDR3 coding DNA: TGTGCCAGCAGCCAGCCCCTAGCGGGGGCCGGGCAGTTCTTC.

This clonotype was seen a few times. This chain uses TRBV6-2 or TRBV6-3 with TRBJ2-5; D possibly corresponds to TRBD2 (6 bases). V dropped 2 bases and J dropped 4 bases, with 11 bases sitting between them. Looked up from germline, CDR1 is MNHEY and CDR2 is SVGEGT. The CDR3 is made up of 14 amino acids. CDR3 amino acids: CASSYGGIGETQYF. In DNA form, the CDR3 reads TGTGCCAGCAGTTACGGGGGGATAGGAGAGACCCAGTACTTC.

At least ten counts were recorded for this clonotype. The genes are TRBV7-2 and TRBJ2-3; 7 nucleotides agree with TRBD2. This CDR3 contains 16 residues. V dropped 5 bases and J dropped 2; count of bases not matched to a gene: 10. Looked up from germline, CDR1 is SGHTA and CDR2 is FQGNSA. CDR3: CASSLGVGLLTDTQYF. The DNA of the CDR3 is TGTGCCAGCAGCCTAGGGGTGGGACTACTCACAGATACGCAGTATTTT.

Only a few counts were recorded for this clonotype. This chain links TRBV19 with TRBJ1-5; D gene uncertain. Trimming pared 3 bases from V and 6 bases from J, leaving 9 bases between. Germline assignment: CDR1 LNHDA and CDR2 SQIVND (reference sequence). This CDR3 is 13 amino acids long. CDR3 sequence reads: CASSIVVGQPQHF. The DNA for the CDR3 is TGTGCCAGTAGTATTGTAGTGGGTCAGCCCCAGCATTTT.